The 24 T cell receptor beta chains below all came from one sample that was sequenced in a study of T cells in Graves' hyperthyroidism and ophthalmopathy. RNA transcripts served as the template for amplifying TCR beta CDR3 regions. The TCR CDR3 was amplified in a first-round RT-PCR using the HTBI primer set. Each CDR3 protein gets one entry after TCRdb re-called the multiplex PCR reads with MiXCR. Of 490,000 or so distinct CDR3 sequences in the sample, roughly 22% were seen once. The sequenced material came from blood. The receptors originated from a woman aged 70-85 years with Graves' ophthalmopathy.

The V call is TRBV3-1, the J call TRBJ2-5; the match to TRBD2 covers 8 bases. The germline CDR1 and CDR2 sequences are LGHDT and YNNKEL (reference sequence). J gave up 4 bases and V 1 base, and 8 bases lay outside the gene matches. This CDR3 region has 16 residues. The CDR3 reads CASSQASGRWGETQYF. The CDR3 nucleotides read TGTGCCAGCAGCCAAGCGAGCGGGAGATGGGGAGAGACCCAGTACTTC.

This clonotype was counted only a few times. The chain combines TRBV20-1 with TRBJ1-5; D remains unclear. The germline CDR1 and CDR2 sequences are DFQATT and SNEGSKA (reference sequence). The CDR3 spans 12 residues. With 3 bases removed from V and 7 bases from J, the gap between germline ends came to 10 bases. CDR3 sequence reads: CSASRNGQPQHF. CDR3 DNA sequence: TGCAGTGCTAGCCGTAACGGGCAGCCCCAGCATTTT.

At least ten counts were recorded for this clonotype. V gene TRBV2 combines with J gene TRBJ2-3; 12 positions match TRBD2. This CDR3 has 18 amino acids. Germline lookup yields CDR1 SNHLY and CDR2 FYNNEI. The J segment lost 5 bases and the V segment lost 5 bases, leaving 14 bases of the junction unmatched. Here the CDR3 reads CASSFSPGLAGNQDTQYF. The DNA for the CDR3 is TGTGCCAGCAGTTTTAGCCCCGGACTAGCGGGAAATCAAGATACGCAGTATTTT.

The chain recombines TRBV7-9 with TRBJ1-1, with unresolved D. The CDR3 consists of 15 residues. Germline V gives CDR1 SEHNR, CDR2 FQNEAQ (reference sequence). Trimming took off 1 base at V and 1 base at J, with 10 bases between the two ends. DNA for the CDR3: TGTGCCAGCAGCTTAGTTAATTTAGGGAACACTGAAGCTTTCTTT. Translated, it gives CASSLVNLGNTEAFF.

The chain uses TRBV24-1 and TRBJ1-2, with unresolved D. This CDR3 has 11 amino acids. Trimming removed 4 bases from V and 5 bases from J, with 4 bases in between. Germline CDR1 and CDR2: KGHDR and SFDVKD. The CDR3 is CATSEGYGYTF. DNA for the CDR3: TGTGCCACCAGTGAGGGATATGGCTACACCTTC.

V and J are TRBV6-1 and TRBJ1-2, with TRBD1 identical over 7 bases. In germline, CDR1 is MNHNS, CDR2 SASEGT. CDR3 length: 16 residues. V dropped 3 bases and J dropped 2; count of bases not matched to a gene: 9. CDR3: CASSDVVQGPNYGYTF. DNA for the CDR3: TGTGCCAGCAGTGATGTGGTACAGGGGCCCAACTATGGCTACACCTTC.

The chain joins TRBV7-9 to TRBJ2-5; a weak D match, TRBD2 (5 bases). The V gene lost 1 base and the J gene lost 1 base, with 10 bases spanning the gap. The CDR3 totals 15 residues. Germline lookup yields CDR1 SEHNR and CDR2 FQNEAQ (reference sequence). The chain's CDR3 is CASSLGGKIQETQYF. CDR3 coding DNA: TGTGCCAGCAGCTTAGGAGGGAAGATCCAAGAGACCCAGTACTTC.

This clonotype was picked up many times. The chain joins TRBV11-2 to TRBJ2-5, with 8 bases fitting TRBD1. CDR1 SGHAT and CDR2 FQNNGV come from the germline V gene. There are 13 residues in the CDR3. Trimming cost V 4 bases and J 4 bases; bases outside gene matches: 2. The CDR3 DNA reads TGTGCCAGCAGCTGGACAGGGACAGAGACCCAGTACTTC. This translates into CASSWTGTETQYF.

This clonotype was seen a handful of times. This chain uses TRBV7-6 with TRBJ1-2, with D maybe TRBD1 (6 bases). The CDR3 runs 15 residues. From germline, CDR1 is SGHVS and CDR2 FNYEAQ. V gave up 5 bases and J gave up 6 bases, with 19 bases separating them. CDR3 sequence reads: CASSKAIGTSDGYTF. The CDR3 nucleotides read TGTGCCAGCAGCAAGGCGATCGGGACATCGGATGGCTACACCTTC. Together with reference TRBV7-6 and TRBJ1-2, the CDR3 gives the full variable domain: GAGVSQSPRYKVTKRGQDVALRCDPISGHVSLYWYRQALGQGPEFLTYFNYEAQQDKSGLPNDRFSAERPEGSISTLTIQRTEQRDSAMYRCASSKAIGTSDGYTFGSGTRLTVV.

The chain combines TRBV6-1 with TRBJ2-2; unclear D gene. Per germline, CDR1 MNHNS and CDR2 SASEGT. Trimming removed 5 bases at V and 2 bases at J, with 18 bases between. This CDR3 region has 17 residues. The CDR3 spells CASSYRFRVDNTGELFF. The CDR3, as DNA: TGTGCCAGCAGTTATCGGTTTCGCGTAGACAACACCGGGGAGCTGTTTTTT.

This clonotype was detected many times. The chain uses TRBV11-2 and TRBJ2-7; D gene uncertain. The germline gives CDR1 SGHAT, CDR2 FQNNGV. CDR3 size: 14 residues. V was cut by 3 bases and J by 1 base, with 10 bases left in between. The CDR3 DNA is TGTGCCAGCAGCTTCACTTCCCAGTCCTACGAGCAGTACTTC. Translated: CASSFTSQSYEQYF.

This clonotype was detected a few times. This chain links TRBV6-1 with TRBJ1-1; D is ambiguous. The V end was cut by 5 bases, the J end by 0 bases, with 7 bases between. There are 13 residues in the CDR3. Germline CDR1 and CDR2: MNHNS and SASEGT. CDR3 sequence reads: CASSYVMNTEAFF. The CDR3 coding sequence is TGTGCCAGCAGTTATGTAATGAACACTGAAGCTTTCTTT.

This clonotype has just a few counts. The V gene is TRBV5-1, the J gene TRBJ2-5; the D is unclear. The V and J ends lost 8 bases and 5 bases respectively, with 7 bases between them. CDR1 is SGHRS and CDR2 is YFSETQ in the germline V gene. The CDR3 runs to 10 residues. CDR3 residues: CARGNETQYF. In DNA, the CDR3 is TGCGCCAGGGGGAACGAGACCCAGTACTTC.

A word on this clonotype: It may be a read error: a sequence one base away is much more abundant. The genes are TRBV6-2 or TRBV6-3 and TRBJ1-1, with D uncertain. CDR1 and CDR2 (germline): MNHEY, SVGEGT. The CDR3 is made up of 12 amino acids. The V gene lost 10 bases and the J gene lost 0 bases, with 9 bases spanning the gap. Here the CDR3 reads CATRPLNTEAFF. For the CDR3, the DNA is TGTGCCACGAGACCGTTGAACACTGAAGCTTTCTTT.

This clonotype showed up just once. V usage is TRBV6-1 and J usage is TRBJ2-7; possible D gene TRBD2, 5 bases. The germline V gene has CDR1 MNHNS and CDR2 SASEGT. V lost 5 bases, J lost 5 bases, and 16 bases lay in between. CDR3 size: 14 residues. CDR3: CASSLKGEYDEQYF. The CDR3 region has the DNA TGTGCCAGCAGTCTCAAGGGAGAGTACGACGAGCAGTACTTC.

This clonotype was seen repeatedly, ten times or more. The chain has TRBV11-1 and TRBJ2-1, with 7 bases identical to TRBD1. CDR3 length equals 13 residues. Germline V gene sequence: CDR1 SGHAT, CDR2 FQDESV (reference sequence). The V and J ends lost 4 bases and 7 bases, in that order; junction bases with no gene match: 4. CDR3 in DNA: TGTGCCAGCAGCTCCAGACAGGGTAATGAGCAGTTCTTC. Amino acid sequence: CASSSRQGNEQFF.

In its sample, this clonotype was seen a few times. The J gene is TRBJ2-1, the V gene TRBV9, with D uncertain. The CDR3 runs 14 residues. The germline V gene has CDR1 SGDLS and CDR2 YYNGEE. Trimming stripped 1 base from V and 2 bases from J, with 7 bases between. The CDR3 sequence: CASSVPDPYNEQFF. The CDR3 coding sequence is TGTGCCAGCAGCGTACCAGACCCCTACAATGAGCAGTTCTTC.

This clonotype occurred a few times. The gene calls are TRBV30 and TRBJ1-4, with D perhaps TRBD1 (5 bases). CDR3 length: 15 residues. In germline, CDR1 is GTSNPN, CDR2 SVGIG (reference sequence). The CDR3: CAVGDGLAANEKLFF. DNA of the CDR3: TGTGCGGTGGGGGACGGCCTAGCGGCTAATGAAAAACTGTTTTTT.

This clonotype was counted between two and nine times. This chain connects TRBV15 to TRBJ2-5, with a weak D call TRBD1 (6 bases). Germline values: CDR1 LNHNV, CDR2 YYDKDF (reference sequence). V shed 4 bases and J shed 5 bases, with 14 bases lying between them. This CDR3 has 14 amino acids. The CDR3 DNA reads TGTGCCACCAGCACAGAACAGGGAAAGGAGACCCAGTACTTC. The encoded protein is CATSTEQGKETQYF.

This clonotype was seen ten or more times. V gene TRBV11-2 combines with J gene TRBJ2-1; the D gene is possibly TRBD1 (6 bases). CDR3 length equals 13 residues. V lost 2 bases, J lost 7 bases, and 9 bases lay in between. Germline loops: CDR1 SGHAT, CDR2 FQNNGV. CDR3 DNA: TGTGCCAGCAGCTTAAGTAGGGGGAATGAGCAGTTCTTC. Encoded protein: CASSLSRGNEQFF.

This chain links TRBV5-1 with TRBJ2-1; possible D gene TRBD2, 7 bases. Trimming removed 4 bases from V and 6 bases from J, with 14 bases in between. The CDR3 is 14 amino acids. CDR1 SGHRS and CDR2 YFSETQ come from the germline V gene. The CDR3 region has the DNA TGCGCCAGCAGCGAGGAGGGGGGGAGCAATGAGCAGTTCTTC. Amino acids: CASSEEGGSNEQFF.

The rearrangement uses TRBV5-1 and TRBJ2-7; tentative D call: TRBD1 (6 bases). V was trimmed by 2 bases and J by 4 bases, leaving 13 bases between them. The V gene's germline CDR1 is SGHRS and CDR2 YFSETQ. The CDR3 runs 14 residues. In DNA, the CDR3 is TGCGCCAGCAGCTTTGAGGGACACCGATACGAGCAGTACTTC. Residues: CASSFEGHRYEQYF.

A few counts support this clonotype. The chain is built from TRBV19 and TRBJ2-4; D ambiguous. Germline assignment: CDR1 LNHDA and CDR2 SQIVND (reference sequence). The V gene lost 7 bases and the J gene lost 0 bases, with 13 bases spanning the gap. The CDR3 loop spans 15 amino acids. The CDR3 sequence: CASTTIVGAKNIQYF. The DNA of the CDR3 is TGTGCCAGTACTACCATCGTCGGAGCCAAAAACATTCAGTACTTC.

This clonotype was picked up a small number of times. The chain couples TRBV19 to TRBJ2-1; D gene unclear. The CDR3 runs 16 residues. Trimming took 4 bases from V and 1 from J, leaving 14 bases between them. Germline V gene data show CDR1 as LNHDA and CDR2 as SQIVND (reference sequence). In DNA, the CDR3 is TGTGCCAGTAGTAGGTCGTTCACGGCATCCTACAATGAGCAGTTCTTC. This sequence encodes CASSRSFTASYNEQFF.